This entry lists 22 T cell receptor beta chains sequenced from one sample in a study of T cell responses to AZD1222 COVID-19 vaccine. Profiled with immunoSEQ multiplex PCR; TCRdb holds only in-frame clones, not every one. The sample yields roughly 160,000 clones, roughly 93% seen once. This specimen was peripheral blood, taken on day 0 of AZD1222 vaccination. The receptor set was obtained from an adult in good health.

This chain joins TRBV7-9 and TRBJ1-1, with D unclear. Germline V lookup: CDR1 SEHNR, CDR2 FQNEAQ (reference sequence). The CDR3 has 14 residues. Trimming cost V 2 bases and J 4 bases, with 11 bases left between them. CDR3 sequence reads: CASSLSGTVTEAFF. Here the CDR3 DNA reads TGTGCCAGCAGCTTATCCGGAACGGTCACTGAAGCTTTCTTT.

The chain links TRBV5-1 to TRBJ1-1; D not resolved. The CDR3 is 14 residues long. The V gene lost 0 bases and the J gene lost 2 bases, with 8 bases spanning the gap. Germline CDR1 is SGHRS and CDR2 is YFSETQ. The CDR3 sequence is CASSLASVNTEAFF. DNA of the CDR3: TGCGCCAGCAGCTTGGCTTCCGTTAACACTGAAGCTTTCTTT.

The chain recombines TRBV7-8 with TRBJ2-7; D is perhaps TRBD2 (5 bases). There are 13 residues in the CDR3. Germline loops: CDR1 SGHVS, CDR2 FQNEAQ. V was trimmed by 3 bases and J by 3 bases, leaving 9 bases between them. DNA for the CDR3: TGTGCCAGCAGCTTGTTGGAGGACTACGAGCAGTACTTC. Translated, it gives CASSLLEDYEQYF.

The chain joins TRBV25-1 to TRBJ2-7; no clear D gene. This CDR3 spans 13 amino acids. V was cut by 7 bases and J by 2 bases, with 12 bases left in between. Germline CDR1 reads MGHDK; CDR2 reads SYGVNS. CDR3 bases: TGTGCCAGCACCCGCATGGGTACCTACGAGCAGTACTTC. Amino acid sequence: CASTRMGTYEQYF.

The chain recombines TRBV18 with TRBJ2-5; D may correspond to TRBD1 or TRBD2 (6 bases each). CDR1 and CDR2 from the germline V gene are KGHSH and LQKENI. This CDR3 spans 17 amino acids. With 3 bases removed from V and 5 bases from J, the gap between germline ends came to 22 bases. The CDR3 region has the DNA TGTGCCAGCTCACCCTCCACCCCGGGGGCAACTGGGGAGACCCAGTACTTC. This sequence encodes CASSPSTPGATGETQYF.

In its sample, this clone was seen once. The CDR3 loop reads CATSDLGDTEAFF. The CDR3 coding sequence is TGTGCCACCAGTGACCTGGGGGACACTGAAGCTTTCTTT. This sequence joins TRBV24-1 and TRBJ1-1; D may be TRBD1 (5 bases). Germline V gene data show CDR1 as KGHDR and CDR2 as SFDVKD. The V end was cut by 4 bases, the J end by 3 bases, with 8 bases between. There are 13 residues in the CDR3.

The V gene is TRBV6-6, the J gene TRBJ2-2; no firm D call. Looked up from germline, CDR1 is MNHNY and CDR2 is SVGAGI (reference sequence). There are 11 residues in the CDR3. The V end lost 4 bases, the J end lost 8 bases, and 5 bases lay between the germline ends. DNA of the CDR3: TGTGCCAGCAGTTTCCAGGGGGAGCTGTTTTTT. It translates to CASSFQGELFF.

V is TRBV30 and J is TRBJ1-2; D is uncertain. With 2 bases removed from V and 6 bases from J, the gap between germline ends came to 16 bases. The CDR3 length is 14 residues. Germline lookup yields CDR1 GTSNPN and CDR2 SVGIG (reference sequence). CDR3 bases: TGTGCCTGGAGTCCCCAAGCCGTGACTAATGGCTACACCTTC. Amino acids: CAWSPQAVTNGYTF. The whole variable domain, filled in from reference TRBV30 and TRBJ1-2, reads SQTIHQWPATLVQPVGSPLSLECTVEGTSNPNLYWYRQAAGRGLQLLFYSVGIGQISSEVPQNLSASRPQDRQFILSSKKLLLSDSGFYLCAWSPQAVTNGYTFGSGTRLTVV.

The chain employs TRBV6-5 and TRBJ1-1, with unresolved D. This CDR3 contains 16 residues. V was pared by 0 bases and J by 2 bases, with 13 bases between. The germline CDR1 and CDR2 sequences are MNHEY and SVGAGI. This CDR3 reads CASSYSPFWGNTEAFF. The CDR3 region has the DNA TGTGCCAGCAGTTACTCCCCATTTTGGGGTAACACTGAAGCTTTCTTT.

The chain couples TRBV11-3 to TRBJ1-1; 8 bases map to TRBD1. Germline trimming cut 1 base from V and 3 bases from J; bases unmatched to any gene: 4. The CDR3 extends over 15 amino acids. Germline CDR1 is SGHNT and CDR2 is YENEEA. The CDR3 spells CASSLGQGIYTEAFF. CDR3 sequence (DNA): TGTGCCAGCAGCTTAGGACAGGGGATTTACACTGAAGCTTTCTTT.

The rearrangement links TRBV30 to TRBJ2-1; D unclear. V lost 4 bases and J lost 5, with 6 bases in between. The CDR3 runs 11 residues. CDR1 is GTSNPN, CDR2 SVGIG, per germline (reference sequence). The CDR3 here is CAWTVDNEQFF. CDR3 bases: TGTGCCTGGACAGTAGACAATGAGCAGTTCTTC.

V is TRBV4-1 and J is TRBJ2-2, with D maybe TRBD1 (6 bases). This CDR3 is 17 amino acids long. CDR1 is MGHRA and CDR2 is YSYEKL in the germline V gene. V was cut by 4 bases and J by 2 bases, with 17 bases left in between. CDR3 coding DNA: TGCGCCAGCAGCCCTCGCCCCCGGACAGATAACACCGGGGAGCTGTTTTTT. Residues: CASSPRPRTDNTGELFF.

The V gene is TRBV10-2, the J gene TRBJ1-2; D not certain. V shed 6 bases and J shed 0 bases, with 11 bases lying between them. CDR1 is WSHSY, CDR2 SAAADI, per germline. The CDR3 consists of 14 residues. Here the CDR3 reads CASSEGPPNYGYTF. In DNA form, the CDR3 reads TGCGCCAGCAGCGAAGGGCCCCCTAACTATGGCTACACCTTC.

This chain links TRBV19 with TRBJ1-2; 9 nucleotides align to TRBD1. Germline CDR1 is LNHDA and CDR2 is SQIVND (reference sequence). The CDR3 is 16 residues long. V shed 7 bases, J shed 8 bases, and the junction held 17 bases outside the gene matches. CDR3 sequence (DNA): TGTGCCAGTACCTCCGAGGGGACAGGGTTATTCTTAGGCTACACCTTC. It specifies CASTSEGTGLFLGYTF.

The rearrangement links TRBV29-1 to TRBJ2-5; D remains ambiguous. The CDR3 has 10 amino acids. The V end was cut by 8 bases, the J end by 3 bases, with 7 bases between. Germline V gene lookup returns CDR1 SQVTM and CDR2 ANQGSEA. CDR3 bases: TGCAGCTTTGGTGAAGAGACCCAGTACTTC. Translating it yields CSFGEETQYF.

This clone has only one observation. CDR3 bases: TGCGCCAGCTGGGACGGCGGGTCGGCTTTCTTT. It specifies CASWDGGSAFF. V usage is TRBV5-1 and J usage is TRBJ1-1; D is possibly TRBD1 (5 bases). CDR1 and CDR2 from the germline V gene are SGHRS and YFSETQ. This CDR3 is 11 amino acids long. V shed 7 bases and J shed 11 bases, with 15 bases lying between them. The full variable domain, its missing parts supplied by reference TRBV5-1 and TRBJ1-1, is KAGVTQTPRYLIKTRGQQVTLSCSPISGHRSVSWYQQTPGQGLQFLFEYFSETQRNKGNFPGRFSGRQFSNSRSEMNVSTLELGDSALYLCASWDGGSAFFGQGTRLTVV.

The table lists this clone with a count of one. V is TRBV18 and J is TRBJ1-4, with D hard to call. The CDR3 is 13 residues long. Trimming took 3 bases from V and 5 from J, leaving 7 bases between them. Germline CDR1 KGHSH, CDR2 LQKENI. CDR3 residues: CASSPGENEKLFF. DNA for the CDR3: TGTGCCAGCTCACCCGGAGAAAATGAAAAACTGTTTTTT.

The V call is TRBV15, the J call TRBJ1-5; possible D gene TRBD1, 5 bases. V dropped 0 bases and J dropped 6 bases, with 12 bases sitting between them. The CDR3 extends over 15 amino acids. Looked up from germline, CDR1 is LNHNV and CDR2 is YYDKDF (reference sequence). As DNA, the CDR3 is TGTGCCACCAGCAGAGAGGTTCAGGGCCTTCAGCCCCAGCATTTT. Its translation: CATSREVQGLQPQHF.

The chain has TRBV27 and TRBJ2-7; tentatively, D is TRBD1 (5 bases). Germline-derived CDR1 and CDR2 are MNHEY and SMNVEV (reference sequence). The CDR3 is 14 amino acids. V lost 1 base and J 6 bases, leaving 13 bases between the germline ends. CDR3 in DNA: TGTGCCAGCAGTTTATGGGGATCAAGGGGCGAGCAGTACTTC. This encodes CASSLWGSRGEQYF.

This clone was counted a single time. V and J are TRBV12-3 or TRBV12-4 and TRBJ2-7; D gene uncertain. Trimming left V 1 base short and J 9 bases short, with 10 bases between. The CDR3 sequence is 12 residues long. The CDR3 DNA follows: TGTGCCAGCAGTTTAGGTGGGCTACTGCAGTACTTC. It yields the protein CASSLGGLLQYF.

The V call is TRBV6-5, the J call TRBJ2-5; 7 bases align to TRBD2. The germline CDR1 and CDR2 sequences are MNHEY and SVGAGI. The CDR3 length is 15 residues. V lost 6 bases and J lost 1; bases outside the gene matches: 8. The CDR3: CASRPGWGGQETQYF. CDR3 DNA: TGTGCCAGCAGGCCGGGGTGGGGGGGCCAAGAGACCCAGTACTTC.

In this sample, this clone turned up once. V gene TRBV11-3 combines with J gene TRBJ2-3, with 10 bases matching TRBD2. Germline-derived CDR1 and CDR2 are SGHNT and YENEEA. The CDR3 runs to 17 residues. V shed 1 base and J 2 bases; nucleotides not matched to a gene: 6. As DNA, the CDR3 is TGTGCCAGCAGCTTAGTGTTAGCGGGGGGAAACACAGATACGCAGTATTTT. Its protein product is CASSLVLAGGNTDTQYF.